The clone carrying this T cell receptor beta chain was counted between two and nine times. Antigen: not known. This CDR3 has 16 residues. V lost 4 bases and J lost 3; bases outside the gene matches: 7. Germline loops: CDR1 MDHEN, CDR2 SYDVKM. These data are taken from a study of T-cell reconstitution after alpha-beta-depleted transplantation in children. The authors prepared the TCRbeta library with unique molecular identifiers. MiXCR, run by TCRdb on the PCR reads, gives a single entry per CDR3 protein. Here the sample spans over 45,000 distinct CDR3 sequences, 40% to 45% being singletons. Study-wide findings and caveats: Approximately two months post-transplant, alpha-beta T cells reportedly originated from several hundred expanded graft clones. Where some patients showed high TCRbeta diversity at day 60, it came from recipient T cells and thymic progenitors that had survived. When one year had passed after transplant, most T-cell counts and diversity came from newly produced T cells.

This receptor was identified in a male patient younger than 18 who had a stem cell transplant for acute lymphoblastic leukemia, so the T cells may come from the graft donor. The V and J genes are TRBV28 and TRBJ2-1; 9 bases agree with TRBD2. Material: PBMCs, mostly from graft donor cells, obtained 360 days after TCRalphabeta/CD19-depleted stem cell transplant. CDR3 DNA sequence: TGTGCCAGCAGTTCTGCGGGGGGGACAGTCTACAATGAGCAGTTCTTC. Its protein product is CASSSAGGTVYNEQFF.